The rows below give T cell receptor beta chains drawn from one sample of a study of T cell responses to AZD1222 COVID-19 vaccine. Generated by immunoSEQ multiplex PCR, the TCRdb table keeps only in-frame clones and is missing some. Of fewer than 65,000 clones listed, roughly 90% are singletons. The source was peripheral blood, collected 28 days after the second AZD1222 dose. The receptors stem from an adult who received the AZD1222 COVID-19 vaccine. Each CDR3 is given with its conserved first and last residue. The D gene is left open where the match is weak. Some rows mark clone size as missing; the rest say once, few, many or name a class of expanded clone.

size	V	D	J	CDR3	DNA
.	TRBV25-1	.	TRBJ1-3	CASIQDLSGNTIYF	TGTGCCAGCATACAAGACCTCTCTGGAAACACCATATATTTT
.	TRBV5-1	TRBD2	TRBJ2-3	CASSLGVAGSDTQYF	TGCGCCAGCAGCTTGGGGGTAGCGGGCTCGGATACGCAGTATTTT
.	TRBV3-1/TRBV3-2	.	TRBJ2-1	CASSQEGHYNEQFF	TGTGCCAGCAGCCAAGAAGGACACTACAATGAGCAGTTCTTC
once	TRBV23-1	TRBD1	TRBJ1-5	CASSHGTGGCQPQHF	TGCGCCAGCAGTCACGGGACAGGGGGCTGTCAGCCCCAGCATTTT
.	TRBV7-8	.	TRBJ1-1	CASSSVAGGHTEAFF	TGTGCCAGCAGCTCGGTCGCCGGGGGCCACACTGAAGCTTTCTTT
.	TRBV7-6	.	TRBJ1-5	CASSPDLRGNQPQHF	TGTGCCAGCAGCCCGGATCTAAGGGGCAATCAGCCCCAGCATTTT
once	TRBV2	TRBD1	TRBJ2-7	CASRESTGFNEQYF	TGTGCCAGCAGAGAATCGACAGGGTTCAACGAGCAGTACTTC
.	TRBV12-3/TRBV12-4	.	TRBJ1-1	CASSLTGNTEAFF	TGTGCCAGCAGTCTGACAGGGAACACTGAAGCTTTCTTT
.	TRBV30	TRBD2	TRBJ2-7	CAWSGSGMYNEQYF	TGTGCCTGGAGCGGTAGCGGGATGTATAACGAGCAGTACTTC
.	TRBV19	TRBD1	TRBJ2-1	CASSMGGQGKYNEQFF	TGTGCCAGTAGTATGGGGGGACAGGGGAAATACAATGAGCAGTTCTTC
.	TRBV15	.	TRBJ1-5	CATSRERNSNQPQHF	TGTGCCACCAGCAGAGAACGGAATAGCAATCAGCCCCAGCATTTT
few	TRBV4-1	.	TRBJ1-6	CASSSWTEINSPLHF	TGCGCCAGCAGCTCCTGGACAGAGATTAATTCACCCCTCCACTTT
.	TRBV28	.	TRBJ2-7	CASSFGGGGGYEQYF	TGTGCCAGCAGTTTTGGAGGAGGGGGCGGCTACGAGCAGTACTTC
.	TRBV19	.	TRBJ1-5	CASSEQTPNQPQHF	TGTGCCAGTAGTGAGCAAACCCCAAATCAGCCCCAGCATTTT
.	TRBV30	TRBD2	TRBJ2-3	CAWTEAGGRRDTQYF	TGTGCCTGGACAGAGGCGGGAGGAAGGAGAGATACGCAGTATTTT
.	TRBV5-1	.	TRBJ2-5	CASSNSGGSETQYF	TGCGCCAGCAGTAATTCTGGGGGCTCGGAGACCCAGTACTTC
.	TRBV27	TRBD1	TRBJ1-2	CASSLFFEGQGECGYTF	TGTGCCAGCAGTTTGTTTTTCGAAGGCCAGGGGGAATGTGGCTACACCTTC
.	TRBV28	.	TRBJ1-3	CASSFSSGVGNTIYF	TGTGCCAGCAGTTTCTCTTCCGGTGTCGGAAACACCATATATTTT
.	TRBV4-3	TRBD2	TRBJ2-7	CASSPLPAGTSGEQYF	TGCGCCAGCAGCCCCCTCCCCGCCGGGACTAGCGGCGAGCAGTACTTC
.	TRBV18	TRBD2	TRBJ2-7	CASSPKTSGAYEQYF	TGTGCCAGCTCACCCAAGACTAGCGGAGCCTACGAGCAGTACTTC
.	TRBV4-2	TRBD2	TRBJ2-5	CASSVAGAETQYF	TGTGCCAGCAGCGTAGCGGGAGCCGAGACCCAGTACTTC
.	TRBV9	.	TRBJ1-3	CASSVGQSSGNTIYF	TGTGCCAGCAGCGTAGGACAGAGCTCTGGAAACACCATATATTTT
.	TRBV6-6	.	TRBJ2-2	CASSYRDGRGTGELFF	TGTGCCAGCAGTTATCGGGACGGCCGGGGGACCGGGGAGCTGTTTTTT
.	TRBV7-2	TRBD1	TRBJ1-3	CASSLVGQGAAIYF	TGTGCCAGCAGCTTAGTGGGACAGGGGGCAGCCATATATTTT
few	TRBV21-1	.	TRBJ2-7	CASSLRDYSYEQYF	TGTGCCAGCAGCCTCCGGGACTACTCCTACGAGCAGTACTTC
.	TRBV9	.	TRBJ1-1	CASSGGPNTEAFF	TGTGCCAGCAGCGGGGGCCCTAACACTGAAGCTTTCTTT
.	TRBV2	.	TRBJ1-6	CASSVARGGNSPLHF	TGTGCCAGCAGTGTGGCCAGGGGAGGTAATTCACCCCTCCACTTT
.	TRBV7-2	.	TRBJ1-1	CASSLADGTLAFF	TGTGCCAGCAGCTTAGCGGACGGTACCTTAGCTTTCTTT
.	TRBV11-2	.	TRBJ1-4	CASSEGQLGGRGREKLFF	TGTGCCAGCAGCGAGGGGCAGCTAGGGGGACGAGGGAGAGAAAAACTGTTTTTT
once	TRBV7-2	.	TRBJ1-4	CASRSGAVSTNEKLFF	TGTGCCAGCAGGTCGGGGGCTGTCTCAACTAATGAAAAACTGTTTTTT
.	TRBV30	.	TRBJ2-3	CAWSLDSRRGDTQYF	TGTGCCTGGAGCCTCGATTCGAGGCGGGGAGATACGCAGTATTTT
.	TRBV11-2	.	TRBJ1-5	CASSLDSREPQHF	TGTGCCAGCAGCTTGGACTCTAGAGAGCCCCAGCATTTT
.	TRBV5-4	.	TRBJ1-1	CASSLEAVNTEAFF	TGTGCCAGCAGCTTGGAGGCGGTGAACACTGAAGCTTTCTTT
.	TRBV6-5	.	TRBJ2-7	CASSLNSQGLYEQYF	TGTGCCAGCAGTCTCAATTCCCAGGGACTCTACGAGCAGTACTTC
.	TRBV2	TRBD1	TRBJ1-6	CASSLGTGLGNSPLHF	TGTGCCAGCAGCCTGGGGACAGGGTTGGGAAATTCACCCCTCCACTTT
.	TRBV27	.	TRBJ2-2	CASSKNRDTGELFF	TGTGCCAGCAGTAAAAACAGGGACACCGGGGAGCTGTTTTTT
few	TRBV9	.	TRBJ1-3	CASSVQGTAGNTIYF	TGTGCCAGCAGCGTGCAAGGGACCGCTGGAAACACCATATATTTT
.	TRBV2	TRBD2	TRBJ2-2	CASRGTSGIGELFF	TGTGCCAGTCGGGGGACTAGCGGGATCGGGGAGCTGTTTTTT
.	TRBV9	TRBD1	TRBJ1-1	CASSPRQGAGTEAFF	TGTGCCAGCAGCCCCCGACAGGGGGCGGGCACTGAAGCTTTCTTT
.	TRBV7-2	TRBD2	TRBJ2-6	CASSLGTSGRRSGANVLTF	TGTGCCAGCAGCTTAGGAACTAGCGGGAGGCGCTCTGGGGCCAACGTCCTGACTTTC